The clone carrying this T cell receptor (beta chain) was counted a few times. Its antigen is not known. TCRdb keeps only in-frame clones here, not all; method: immunoSEQ multiplex PCR. Of about 100,000 clones in the sample, more than 85% were seen once. These data are taken from a study of siplizumab effects on memory and regulatory T cells. General study results and limits: Under siplizumab, alloreactive sequences traced to unstimulated CD4+ memory cells were significantly reduced. Assignment to unstimulated subsets succeeded for only a minor fraction of the alloreactive clones. Proliferating siplizumab-cultured Tregs lacked confirmed suppressive function. With siplizumab, Treg-derived clones averaged about 69% of mappable alloreactive CD4+ clones, versus less than 35% in controls.

With 4 bases clipped from V and 2 bases from J, the junction kept 7 bases outside the gene matches. Looked up from germline, CDR1 is SGHRS and CDR2 is YFSETQ. This CDR3 region has 16 residues. V usage is TRBV5-1 and J usage is TRBJ2-1; 9 bases line up with TRBD2. The specimen sequenced was CD4+ T cells sorted from blood. The clonotype originates from a human donor in good health. Some clones in this sample may be carry-over from other donors' samples. This CDR3 reads CASSPWGGRAYNEQFF. DNA of the CDR3: TGCGCCAGCAGCCCCTGGGGCGGGAGGGCCTACAATGAGCAGTTCTTC. The whole variable domain, filled in from reference TRBV5-1 and TRBJ2-1, reads KAGVTQTPRYLIKTRGQQVTLSCSPISGHRSVSWYQQTPGQGLQFLFEYFSETQRNKGNFPGRFSGRQFSNSRSEMNVSTLELGDSALYLCASSPWGGRAYNEQFFGPGTRLTVL.